The 15 T cell receptor beta chains presented below share a single source sample, sequenced in a study of T cell responses to AZD1222 COVID-19 vaccine. Sequencing used immunoSEQ multiplex PCR; TCRdb keeps in-frame clones, though not all of them. The table includes more than 75,000 clones, roughly 80% detected once. Sequences were derived from peripheral blood, sampled 28 days after the second AZD1222 dose. These receptors originate from an adult who received the AZD1222 COVID-19 vaccine.

The CDR3 coding sequence is TGCGCCAGCAGCTTGGAAGGGGTGGCGGGACTAGCGGGGGCTGAGCAGTTCTTC. Its translation is CASSLEGVAGLAGAEQFF. The chain links TRBV5-1 to TRBJ2-1; TRBD2 agrees at 14 bases. The germline gives CDR1 SGHRS, CDR2 YFSETQ. CDR3 length equals 18 residues. The ends lost 0 bases at V and 9 bases at J; junction bases unmatched: 11.

The V call is TRBV6-5, the J call TRBJ1-5; D remains ambiguous. Germline V gene lookup returns CDR1 MNHEY and CDR2 SVGAGI. Between the trimmed V and J ends, which lost 0 bases and 4 bases, there was a span of 7 bases. The CDR3 sequence is 14 residues long. The CDR3 nucleotides are TGTGCCAGCAGTTACTCGATCGGTAATCAGCCCCAGCATTTT. Residues: CASSYSIGNQPQHF.

The chain carries TRBV6-6 and TRBJ1-2; no firm D call. Germline lookup yields CDR1 MNHNY and CDR2 SVGAGI (reference sequence). The CDR3 spans 15 residues. With 2 bases removed from V and 3 bases from J, the gap between germline ends came to 13 bases. The chain's CDR3 is CASSYGSAYDYGYTF. Here the CDR3 DNA reads TGTGCCAGCAGTTACGGGTCAGCTTATGACTATGGCTACACCTTC.

The rearrangement uses TRBV7-9 and TRBJ2-7; D is undetermined. CDR1 is SEHNR, CDR2 FQNEAQ, per germline (reference sequence). Trimming shortened V by 7 bases and J by 2 bases, and 6 bases separated the two germline ends. CDR3 length: 11 amino acids. In DNA, the CDR3 is TGTGCCAGCACGCGTGCCTACGAGCAGTACTTC. It translates to CASTRAYEQYF. The full variable domain, with the rest looked up from reference TRBV7-9 and TRBJ2-7, is DTGVSQNPRHKITKRGQNVTFRCDPISEHNRLYWYRQTLGQGPEFLTYFQNEAQLEKSRLLSDRFSAERPKGSFSTLEIQRTEQGDSAMYLCASTRAYEQYFGPGTRLTVT.

This clone was detected once. V usage is TRBV19 and J usage is TRBJ2-2, with 13 bases matching TRBD2. CDR3 size: 15 residues. The germline CDR1 and CDR2 sequences are LNHDA and SQIVND (reference sequence). V was pared by 5 bases and J by 6 bases, with 3 bases of the junction left unmatched. The CDR3 DNA reads TGTGCCAGTAGTCCTGGGACTAGCGGGGCCGGGGAGCTGTTTTTT. The encoded protein is CASSPGTSGAGELFF.

The chain links TRBV9 to TRBJ2-7; 12 bases line up with TRBD2. This CDR3 region has 14 residues. CDR1 and CDR2 (germline): SGDLS, YYNGEE. V was pared by 8 bases and J by 5 bases, with 8 bases of the junction left unmatched. CDR3 DNA sequence: TGTGCCAGTAGTCTAGCGGGAGGGCCTGACGAGCAGTACTTC. As protein: CASSLAGGPDEQYF.

This rearrangement joins TRBV10-3 to TRBJ2-3, with 8 nucleotides matching TRBD1. This CDR3 contains 17 residues. Per the germline V gene, CDR1 is ENHRY and CDR2 is SYGVKD. Germline trimming cut 4 bases from V and 0 bases from J; bases unmatched to any gene: 9. This chain's CDR3 is CAISVDRAGISTDTQYF. In DNA form, the CDR3 reads TGTGCCATCAGTGTGGACAGGGCAGGGATAAGCACAGATACGCAGTATTTT.

The chain combines TRBV5-1 with TRBJ1-2; D not resolved. The V and J ends lost 0 bases and 8 bases respectively, with 11 bases between them. Germline V lookup: CDR1 SGHRS, CDR2 YFSETQ. The CDR3 is 13 residues long. The CDR3 DNA follows: TGCGCCAGCAGCTTGGAGGCGGGCAGAGGCTACACCTTC. As protein: CASSLEAGRGYTF.

The CDR3 is CASSLARGRSYGYTF. The CDR3 DNA reads as TGTGCCAGCAGCTTGGCCCGTGGCCGGAGCTATGGCTACACCTTC. The rearrangement joins TRBV5-8 to TRBJ1-2; D not resolved. The CDR3 contains 15 residues. V lost 0 bases, J lost 4 bases, and 13 bases lay in between. The V gene's germline CDR1 is SGHTS and CDR2 YDEGEE.

This chain uses TRBV4-1 with TRBJ1-1; perhaps TRBD1 as D (6 bases). Germline assignment: CDR1 MGHRA and CDR2 YSYEKL. V was pared by 3 bases and J by 2 bases, with 10 bases between. The CDR3 extends over 14 amino acids. The CDR3 reads CASSQEQGNTEAFF. The CDR3 bases are TGCGCCAGCAGCCAGGAACAGGGCAACACTGAAGCTTTCTTT.

This chain uses TRBV25-1 with TRBJ2-1; D is unclear. The CDR3 consists of 14 residues. V was clipped by 1 base and J by 4 bases, with 8 bases between them. CDR1 is MGHDK, CDR2 SYGVNS, per germline. The CDR3 loop reads CASSESWKYNEQFF. CDR3 in DNA: TGTGCCAGCAGTGAATCGTGGAAATACAATGAGCAGTTCTTC.

The V and J genes are TRBV4-3 and TRBJ2-1, with a tentative D call TRBD1 (5 bases). Germline V gene data show CDR1 as LGHNA and CDR2 as YSLEER. Trimming stripped 0 bases from V and 5 bases from J, with 17 bases between. CDR3 length: 17 residues. CDR3 amino acids: CASSQEPRSLGDNEQFF. The CDR3 nucleotides are TGCGCCAGCAGCCAAGAACCGCGGTCCCTAGGGGACAATGAGCAGTTCTTC.

This rearrangement joins TRBV3-1 (or the pseudogene TRBV3-2) to TRBJ1-1, with D perhaps TRBD1 (5 bases). The germline V gene encodes CDR1 LGHDT and CDR2 YNNKEL (reference sequence). V shed 1 base and J shed 2 bases, with 17 bases lying between them. The CDR3 has 17 residues. The DNA for the CDR3 is TGTGCCAGCAGCCAAGGTTATACCGGGACGTTAAACACTGAAGCTTTCTTT. Translation gives CASSQGYTGTLNTEAFF.

The chain joins TRBV19 to TRBJ1-5; D remains unclear. Germline assignment: CDR1 LNHDA and CDR2 SQIVND (reference sequence). Trimming took off 6 bases at V and 0 bases at J, with 18 bases between the two ends. This CDR3 is 17 amino acids long. This chain's CDR3 is CASSPRHGWDSNQPQHF. In nucleotides, the CDR3 is TGTGCCAGTAGCCCCCGACACGGGTGGGATAGCAATCAGCCCCAGCATTTT.

Only a few counts were recorded for this clone. The chain uses TRBV6-5 and TRBJ2-3; D is perhaps TRBD2 (6 bases). The CDR3 runs 14 residues. V dropped 8 bases and J dropped 0 bases, with 12 bases sitting between them. Germline-derived CDR1 and CDR2 are MNHEY and SVGAGI. CDR3 bases: TGTGCCAGCCGCGGGACCCAGAGCACAGATACGCAGTATTTT. Translated, it gives CASRGTQSTDTQYF.